This T cell receptor beta chain was obtained from a study of T cell responses to AZD1222 COVID-19 vaccine. This clone was seen only a few times. Profiling relied on immunoSEQ multiplex PCR, and the TCRdb table lists in-frame clones only, not all of them. The data show 85,000 to 95,000 clones, around nine tenths seen once. The germline V gene has CDR1 SGHAT and CDR2 FQNNGV. Trimming removed 2 bases from V and 7 bases from J, with 15 bases in between. The CDR3 extends over 15 amino acids. Sequenced material: peripheral blood, taken 28 days after the second AZD1222 dose. V is TRBV11-2 and J is TRBJ2-4, with D possibly TRBD2 on 5 matching bases. The clonotype was recovered from an adult who received the AZD1222 COVID-19 vaccine. In DNA form, the CDR3 reads TGTGCCAGCAGCTTATCCGCGGGCTCGGGGAACATTCAGTACTTC. It is translated as CASSLSAGSGNIQYF.